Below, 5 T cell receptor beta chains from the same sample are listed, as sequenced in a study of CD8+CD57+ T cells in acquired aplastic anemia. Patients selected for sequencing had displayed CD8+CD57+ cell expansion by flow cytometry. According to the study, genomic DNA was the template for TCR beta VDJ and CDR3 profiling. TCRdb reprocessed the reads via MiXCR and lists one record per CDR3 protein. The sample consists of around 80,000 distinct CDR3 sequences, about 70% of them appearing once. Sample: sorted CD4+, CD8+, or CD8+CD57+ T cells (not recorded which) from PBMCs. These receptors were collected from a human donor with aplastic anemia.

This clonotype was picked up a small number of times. CDR3 sequence reads: CASSADVTGGYGYTF. In nucleotides, the CDR3 is TGTGCCAGCAGTGCCGATGTAACAGGGGGATATGGCTACACCTTC. The chain uses TRBV25-1 and TRBJ1-2; 8 bases agree with TRBD1. CDR3 size: 15 residues. Germline CDR1 is MGHDK and CDR2 is SYGVNS. The trim removed 4 bases at V and 5 bases at J, leaving 9 bases unmatched.

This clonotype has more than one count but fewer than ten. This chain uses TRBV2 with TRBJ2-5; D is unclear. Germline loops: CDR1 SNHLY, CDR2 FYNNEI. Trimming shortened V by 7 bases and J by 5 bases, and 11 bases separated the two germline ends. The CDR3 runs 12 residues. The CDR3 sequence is CASKEGFETQYF. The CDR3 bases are TGTGCCAGCAAGGAAGGATTTGAGACCCAGTACTTC.

The CDR3 nucleotides are TGTGCCAGCGAGCCGCTCGCAGGGGGTGCCTACGAGCAGTACTTC. Translating gives CASEPLAGGAYEQYF. The V call is TRBV2, the J call TRBJ2-7; 7 bases are shared with TRBD1. CDR3 length: 15 residues. The V segment lost 8 bases and the J segment 2 bases; nucleotides outside the gene matches: 12. Germline-derived CDR1 and CDR2 are SNHLY and FYNNEI. Together with reference TRBV2 and TRBJ2-7, the CDR3 gives the full variable domain: EPEVTQTPSHQVTQMGQEVILRCVPISNHLYFYWYRQILGQKVEFLVSFYNNEISEKSEIFDDQFSVERPDGSNFTLKIRSTKLEDSAMYFCASEPLAGGAYEQYFGPGTRLTVT.

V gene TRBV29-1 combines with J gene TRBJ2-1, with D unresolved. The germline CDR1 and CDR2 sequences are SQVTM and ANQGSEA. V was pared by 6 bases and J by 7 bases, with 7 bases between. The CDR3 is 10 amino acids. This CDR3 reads CSVDPNEQFF. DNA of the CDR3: TGCAGCGTCGACCCGAATGAGCAGTTCTTC.

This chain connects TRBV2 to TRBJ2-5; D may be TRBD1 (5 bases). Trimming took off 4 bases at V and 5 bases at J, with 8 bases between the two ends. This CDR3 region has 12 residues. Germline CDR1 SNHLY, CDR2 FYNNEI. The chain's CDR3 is CASSGGAETQYF. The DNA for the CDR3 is TGTGCCAGCAGTGGGGGCGCCGAGACCCAGTACTTC.